Below, 12 T cell receptor beta chains from the same sample are listed, as sequenced in a study of T cell responses to AZD1222 COVID-19 vaccine. Repertoires were generated with immunoSEQ multiplex PCR, while TCRdb's copy carries only in-frame clones and drops some. The sample lists about 70,000 clones, over 80% seen once, with roughly 10% in the top ten. Sequences were derived from peripheral blood, sampled on day 0 of AZD1222 vaccination. The source of these receptors is an adult in good health.

V gene TRBV5-1 combines with J gene TRBJ2-3; no clear D gene. V was cut by 0 bases and J by 4 bases, with 12 bases left in between. The germline V gene has CDR1 SGHRS and CDR2 YFSETQ. CDR3 length equals 15 residues. CDR3 in amino acids: CASSLGTPRADTQYF. CDR3 nucleotides: TGCGCCAGCAGCTTGGGGACCCCCCGGGCAGATACGCAGTATTTT.

This clone has only one observation. The CDR3 sequence: CASSSGQGAEIYGYTF. The CDR3 nucleotides read TGTGCCAGCAGTTCGGGACAGGGGGCAGAAATTTATGGCTACACCTTC. This chain connects TRBV28 to TRBJ1-2; the match to TRBD1 covers 12 bases. V shed 4 bases and J 5 bases; nucleotides not matched to a gene: 8. The CDR3 spans 16 residues. The germline CDR1 and CDR2 sequences are MDHEN and SYDVKM.

The chain uses TRBV21-1 and TRBJ2-7. TRBV21-1 is a listed pseudogene. CDR3 size: 17 residues. The CDR3: CASPPPGRPYFGNEQYF. For the CDR3, the DNA is TGTGCCAGCCCCCCACCGGGCAGGCCTTACTTTGGCAACGAGCAGTACTTC.

This clone has just one count. The V gene is TRBV11-2, the J gene TRBJ2-7; D tentatively reads TRBD1 or TRBD2 (6 bases each). CDR3 length: 18 residues. V was cut by 4 bases and J by 3 bases, with 25 bases left in between. CDR1 is SGHAT, CDR2 FQNNGV, per germline. DNA of the CDR3: TGTGCCAGCAGCTCCTTCCGACGCATGAGGGGGGTCGTCTACGAGCAGTACTTC. Translating it yields CASSSFRRMRGVVYEQYF.

The chain links TRBV28 to TRBJ1-2; possibly TRBD1 for D (5 bases). CDR3 length: 17 residues. Per the germline V gene, CDR1 is MDHEN and CDR2 is SYDVKM. Trimming removed 3 bases at V and 4 bases at J, with 21 bases between. The CDR3 nucleotides read TGTGCCAGCAGTTTCAGGACTAGGGGAAGGGGTGCCTATGGCTACACCTTC. Translating it yields CASSFRTRGRGAYGYTF.

This clone came up once. The chain joins TRBV5-4 to TRBJ1-2; no reliable D call. Trimming took off 2 bases at V and 1 base at J, with 0 bases between the two ends. Per germline, CDR1 SGHNT and CDR2 YYREEE (reference sequence). The CDR3 covers 11 residues. This CDR3 is CASSFNYGYTF. DNA of the CDR3: TGTGCCAGCAGCTTTAACTATGGCTACACCTTC.

The chain couples TRBV3-1 (or the pseudogene TRBV3-2) to TRBJ2-7, with TRBD1 identical over 10 bases. The CDR3 spans 14 residues. Germline CDR1 and CDR2: LGHDT and YNNKEL (reference sequence). V lost 6 bases to trimming and J lost 6 bases; unmatched junction nucleotides: 8. CDR3 loop: CASSLRDRGLEQYF. CDR3 DNA: TGTGCCAGCAGTCTCCGGGACAGGGGACTCGAGCAGTACTTC.

The rearrangement uses TRBV11-2 and TRBJ2-1; possibly TRBD2 for D (7 bases). Trimming left V 7 bases short and J 3 bases short, with 13 bases between. This CDR3 has 14 amino acids. Per germline, CDR1 SGHAT and CDR2 FQNNGV. In DNA, the CDR3 is TGTGCCAGCACCGAGGGGGGGGGCTACAATGAGCAGTTCTTC. As protein: CASTEGGGYNEQFF.

V gene TRBV2 combines with J gene TRBJ2-2, with a possible D match to TRBD1 (6 bases). The CDR3 spans 15 residues. From germline, CDR1 is SNHLY and CDR2 FYNNEI. The V end lost 3 bases, the J end lost 2 bases, and 10 bases lay between the germline ends. The CDR3 DNA sequence: TGTGCCAGCAGTGAGACAGGAGCAAACACCGGGGAGCTGTTTTTT. It yields the protein CASSETGANTGELFF.

This clone was picked up one time. The chain has TRBV24-1 and TRBJ2-7; D call uncertain. CDR1 and CDR2 from the germline V gene are KGHDR and SFDVKD. CDR3 length: 13 amino acids. Trimming took off 2 bases at V and 3 bases at J, with 7 bases between the two ends. The CDR3 coding sequence is TGTGCCACCAGTGATTCTACAAGCTACGAGCAGTACTTC. It encodes CATSDSTSYEQYF.

The chain couples TRBV7-9 to TRBJ1-3; TRBD1 aligns across 7 bases. The CDR3 covers 16 residues. V trimming: 5 bases; J trimming: 5 bases; junction bases outside the gene matches: 12. Per the germline V gene, CDR1 is SEHNR and CDR2 is FQNEAQ (reference sequence). This chain's CDR3 is CASSRTTGRGRNTIYF. CDR3 sequence (DNA): TGTGCCAGCAGCCGTACGACAGGGAGAGGGCGAAACACCATATATTTT.

V and J are TRBV7-9 and TRBJ1-1, with unresolved D. Germline V gene lookup returns CDR1 SEHNR and CDR2 FQNEAQ (reference sequence). The ends were cut back, 9 bases at V and 4 bases at J, with 9 bases in the middle. The length of the CDR3 is 11 residues. CDR3 sequence (DNA): TGTGCCAGTCTGGCGGGCACTGAAGCTTTCTTT. Translation gives CASLAGTEAFF.